This T cell receptor beta chain is drawn from a study of regulatory T cells in long-lasting Graves disease. Findings of the study overall: Sharing of public clonotypes was greater in persistent patients (2,741) than in new patients (966).

V lost 6 bases and J 2 bases, leaving 10 bases between the germline ends. CDR3 length: 13 residues. In germline, CDR1 is MNHNS, CDR2 SASEGT. This clonotype has a count of ten or more. The antigen is undetermined. Stated time point: persistent/refractory GD, antithyroid drugs over 5 years with positive TRAb. Isolated PBMC RNA provided the starting material for the TCR library. Arm-PCR with iRepertoire HTBI primers amplified the CDR3 regions for these TCR beta libraries. Authors' analysis steps: Samples jointly harbored roughly 60 TRBV and 14 to 15 TRBJ segments. TCRdb ran MiXCR on the multiplex PCR reads and lists one entry per CDR3 protein. These V and J calls originate from TCRdb's pipeline instead of the authors' own analysis. The data show 400,000 to 500,000 distinct CDR3 sequences, 22% seen once.

The sample consisted of peripheral blood mononuclear cells (PBMCs), taken when the disease was refractory, from a patient treated with antithyroid drugs. V gene TRBV6-1 combines with J gene TRBJ1-2, with D maybe TRBD1 (6 bases). This clonotype was sampled from a female donor with Graves disease. The CDR3 loop reads CASRSTGNYGYTF. The DNA for the CDR3 is TGTGCCAGCAGATCGACAGGAAACTATGGCTACACCTTC.